This TCR beta chain came from a study of T cells in Graves' hyperthyroidism and ophthalmopathy. Study-level results: Blood also carried most thyroid clonotypes expanded above 0.001. Model output signaled ophthalmopathy a median about seven months ahead of onset.

Germline values: CDR1 GTSNPN, CDR2 SVGIG (reference sequence). With 5 bases removed from V and 1 base from J, the gap between germline ends came to 8 bases. The CDR3 has 12 residues. What was amplified from RNA transcripts were TCR beta CDR3 regions. First-round RT-PCR with HTBI primers amplified the TCR CDR3 region. MiXCR was run by TCRdb on the multiplex PCR reads, yielding one entry per CDR3 protein. The repertoire has approximately 600,000 distinct CDR3 sequences, roughly 14% of them found once; the top ten carry approximately 4.2%. Comment on this clonotype: What it recognizes is unknown.

Ophthalmopathy in the patients scored at least 3 on Clinical Activity Score and at least 4 on NOSPECS grade, lasting under 3 months. Approximately 10 ml of fresh peripheral blood supplied the PBMCs. The material sequenced was blood. This clonotype was obtained from a woman aged 40 to 55 with Graves' ophthalmopathy. The rearrangement links TRBV30 to TRBJ2-5; D unclear. The CDR3 DNA reads TGTGCCTGGGGAGCGCTCCAAGAGACCCAGTACTTC. Protein product: CAWGALQETQYF.